This is a list of T cell receptor beta chains from one sample in a study of blood T cell repertoires in COVID-19. Libraries were prepared by immunoSEQ multiplex PCR; TCRdb keeps only in-frame clonotypes and omits some of them. Here the sample spans fewer than 100,000 clones, approximately 92% being singletons. The sample was peripheral blood. All receptors come from a woman older than 75 with acute or convalescent COVID-19. Both conserved end residues are part of each CDR3. A D gene is named only where the DNA matches it firmly. Some rows have no size entry. The others give once, few or many, or a class for an expanded clone.

TRBJ2-3 NA TRBD2 TRBV7-2 TGTGCCAGCAGCTTTACTAGCGGGGGGGCGTATACGCAGTATTTT CASSFTSGGAYTQYF
TRBJ2-3 NA TRBD1 TRBV7-9 TGTGCCAGCAGCCGTGGGGACAGGGGGCGGGCAGATACGCAGTATTTT CASSRGDRGRADTQYF
TRBJ2-7 NA NA TRBV7-9 TGTGCCAGCAGCCTAGACTTCTACGAGCAGTACTTC CASSLDFYEQYF
TRBJ2-5 NA TRBD1 TRBV2 TGTGCCAGCAGTGCAGGACAGGGCGGGGAGACCCAGTACTTC CASSAGQGGETQYF
TRBJ1-1 NA NA TRBV21-1 TGTGCCACCAGGACAGGAGAGATGAATGTAGCTTTCTTT CATRTGEMNVAFF
TRBJ2-4 few NA TRBV28 TGTGCCAGCAGTAATATGGCGGCACAACTAGCCAAAAACATTCAGTACTTC CASSNMAAQLAKNIQYF
TRBJ2-7 NA TRBD1 TRBV2 TGTGCCAGCAATTCCGGGACAGGGGGTTACGAGCAGTACTTC CASNSGTGGYEQYF
TRBJ2-2 NA TRBD2 TRBV4-1 TGCGCCAGCAGTCCTACTAGCGGGAGAAACGGGGAGCTGTTTTTT CASSPTSGRNGELFF
TRBJ1-2 NA TRBD1 TRBV4-3 TGCGCCAGCAGCCTAGAGTTTACAGGGGCGCACTATGGCTACACCTTC CASSLEFTGAHYGYTF
TRBJ1-1 NA NA TRBV7-3 TGTGCCAGCAGTGCGGCGGTGAACACTGAAGCTTTCTTT CASSAAVNTEAFF
TRBJ2-3 NA NA TRBV5-4 TGTGCCAGCAGCTTGGGTACTCATAGCACAGATACGCAGTATTTT CASSLGTHSTDTQYF
TRBJ1-4 NA TRBD1 TRBV3-1/TRBV3-2 TGTGCCAGCGGCCCAAGTCCAGGGGGCCCTTTGTGGAAACTGTTTTTT CASGPSPGGPLWKLFF
TRBJ1-1 NA NA TRBV9 TGTGCCAGCGCCGAAGCGGTGAACACTGAAGCTTTCTTT CASAEAVNTEAFF
TRBJ2-5 NA TRBD1 TRBV3-1/TRBV3-2 TGTGCCAGCAGCCAAGGGACAGGGGGGAGAGAGACCCAGTACTTC CASSQGTGGRETQYF
TRBJ1-4 NA TRBD1 TRBV7-9 TGTGCCAGCAGCTGGTCCGGGACAGGCCAGAAACTGTTTTTT CASSWSGTGQKLFF
TRBJ2-7 NA NA TRBV6-5 TGTGCCAGCAGTTACACCTACTCCTACGAGCAGTACTTC CASSYTYSYEQYF
TRBJ2-1 NA TRBD2 TRBV6-1 TGTGCCAGCAGTGAAGCGCGGGGGAGGGCCCACAATGAGCAGTTCTTC CASSEARGRAHNEQFF
TRBJ1-1 NA NA TRBV7-2 TGTGCCAGCAGCTTTTCGAGGGCCACTGAAGCTTTCTTT CASSFSRATEAFF
TRBJ1-5 NA TRBD1 TRBV6-5 TGTGCCAGCAGTCGACAGGGGGGCGGTCAGCCCCAGCATTTT CASSRQGGGQPQHF
TRBJ1-5 NA NA TRBV28 TGTGCCAGCAGCGCAACCGGGACACCTAATCAGCCCCAGCATTTT CASSATGTPNQPQHF
TRBJ2-5 once TRBD1 TRBV4-1 TGCGCCAGCAGCCTCAGCTTTGTGGGGACAGAAGAGACCCAGTACTTC CASSLSFVGTEETQYF
TRBJ1-2 NA NA TRBV29-1 TGCAGCGCCGGGACAAGGTTCTCTGGCTACACCTTC CSAGTRFSGYTF
TRBJ1-1 NA NA TRBV3-1/TRBV3-2 TGTGCCAGCAGCCAGGGGGGTTTAACTGAAGCTTTCTTT CASSQGGLTEAFF
TRBJ1-6 NA TRBD1 TRBV19 TGTGCCAGTAGTAAGACAGGGTTAGGTTCACCCCTCCACTTT CASSKTGLGSPLHF
TRBJ1-5 NA NA TRBV7-9 TGTGCCAGCAGCTTAGGGACCGGGATAATTGCTCAGCCCCAGCATTTT CASSLGTGIIAQPQHF
TRBJ1-2 NA NA TRBV2 TGTGCCAGCAGTGAGGAGGAAGGGCGGTATGGCTACACCTTC CASSEEEGRYGYTF